A single sample is the source of the 10 T cell receptor beta chains below, sequenced in a study of blood T cell repertoires in COVID-19. The assay was immunoSEQ multiplex PCR, and TCRdb's table has in-frame clones only and misses some. The data contain roughly 400,000 clones, roughly nine tenths of them singletons. Input material: PBMCs or T cells enriched from blood (not recorded which). All receptors come from a woman aged 40 to 50 who had been exposed to COVID-19.

This rearrangement joins TRBV27 to TRBJ2-7; tentatively, D is TRBD2 (5 bases). Trimming removed 3 bases at V and 3 bases at J, with 12 bases between. Germline loops: CDR1 MNHEY, CDR2 SMNVEV (reference sequence). CDR3 length: 14 residues. The DNA of the CDR3 is TGTGCCAGCAGTTTCCGGGGTTTGGGCTACGAGCAGTACTTC. Amino acids: CASSFRGLGYEQYF.

The chain uses TRBV11-3 and TRBJ2-7, with a tentative D call TRBD1 (5 bases). Germline V lookup: CDR1 SGHNT, CDR2 YENEEA. The CDR3 length is 15 residues. V shed 4 bases and J shed 1 base, with 14 bases lying between them. CDR3 loop: CASSSDRQISYEQYF. The CDR3 DNA is TGTGCCAGCAGCTCCGACAGACAAATATCCTACGAGCAGTACTTC.

The rearrangement joins TRBV7-9 to TRBJ1-2; D ambiguous. Per the germline V gene, CDR1 is SEHNR and CDR2 is FQNEAQ (reference sequence). The CDR3 contains 15 residues. Trimming left V 1 base short and J 0 bases short, with 9 bases between. The CDR3 is CASSLVGSANYGYTF. The DNA of the CDR3 is TGTGCCAGCAGCTTAGTCGGGAGCGCTAACTATGGCTACACCTTC.

This chain connects TRBV19 to TRBJ2-2; TRBD2 matches at 8 bases. Germline CDR1 LNHDA, CDR2 SQIVND (reference sequence). Trimming at V came to 6 bases and at J to 3 bases, leaving 9 bases not matched to a gene. CDR3 size: 16 residues. The CDR3 DNA reads as TGTGCCAGTAGCCCCAGCGGGGGCTCGGACACCGGGGAGCTGTTTTTT. Its protein product is CASSPSGGSDTGELFF. The variable domain in full, completed from reference TRBV19 and TRBJ2-2, reads DGGITQSPKYLFRKEGQNVTLSCEQNLNHDAMYWYRQDPGQGLRLIYYSQIVNDFQKGDIAEGYSVSREKKESFPLTVTSAQKNPTAFYLCASSPSGGSDTGELFFGEGSRLTVL.

This clone showed up just once. This chain links TRBV3-1 (or the pseudogene TRBV3-2) with TRBJ2-1; 10 bases match TRBD2. V lost 4 bases to trimming and J lost 3 bases; unmatched junction nucleotides: 3. The germline V gene has CDR1 LGHDT and CDR2 YNNKEL (reference sequence). The CDR3 covers 15 residues. The chain's CDR3 is CASSLSGGRYNEQFF. CDR3 DNA sequence: TGTGCCAGCAGCCTTAGCGGGGGGCGCTACAATGAGCAGTTCTTC.

This sequence joins TRBV7-9 and TRBJ1-3; D is perhaps TRBD1 (6 bases). CDR1 and CDR2 from the germline V gene are SEHNR and FQNEAQ (reference sequence). The CDR3 runs to 16 residues. The V gene lost 3 bases and the J gene lost 1 base, with 13 bases spanning the gap. CDR3 sequence (DNA): TGTGCCAGCAGCTTCAAACAGGGAGTGTCTGGAAACACCATATATTTT. It translates to CASSFKQGVSGNTIYF.

This clone appeared a single time. The chain uses TRBV6-5 and TRBJ1-6; D is perhaps TRBD1 (6 bases). The V end lost 6 bases, the J end lost 6 bases, and 12 bases lay between the germline ends. This CDR3 spans 14 amino acids. Germline V CDR1 and CDR2: MNHEY, SVGAGI. The CDR3 region is CASRSTGFNSPLHF. DNA for the CDR3: TGTGCCAGCAGATCGACAGGTTTTAATTCACCCCTCCACTTT.

The chain has TRBV10-2 and TRBJ2-5; TRBD1 matches 7 bases. The CDR3 runs to 13 residues. Per germline, CDR1 WSHSY and CDR2 SAAADI. V lost 6 bases, J lost 3 bases, and 4 bases stayed unmatched. This chain's CDR3 is CASRKTGEETQYF. The CDR3 DNA is TGCGCCAGCAGGAAAACAGGGGAAGAGACCCAGTACTTC.

In this sample, this clone turned up once. The J gene is TRBJ1-1, the V gene TRBV6-2 or TRBV6-3; TRBD1 is a possible D gene (6 bases). V shed 3 bases and J shed 0 bases, with 11 bases lying between them. The CDR3 runs 15 residues. Per the germline V gene, CDR1 is MNHEY and CDR2 is SVGEGT. CDR3 amino acids: CASSYGDNMNTEAFF. The CDR3 DNA reads TGTGCCAGCAGTTATGGGGACAACATGAACACTGAAGCTTTCTTT.

The V and J genes are TRBV7-2 and TRBJ2-5, with TRBD1 matching 9 bases. This CDR3 region has 17 residues. CDR1 is SGHTA, CDR2 FQGNSA, per germline. J was trimmed by 9 bases and V by 0 bases; bases with no gene match: 14. CDR3 sequence: CASSLAYGQGRETPQYF. CDR3 DNA sequence: TGTGCCAGCAGCTTAGCGTACGGACAGGGGAGGGAAACGCCCCAGTACTTC. Based on the CDR3 plus reference TRBV7-2 and TRBJ2-5, the full variable domain is GAGVSQSPSNKVTEKGKDVELRCDPISGHTALYWYRQSLGQGLEFLIYFQGNSAPDKSGLPSDRFSAERTGGSVSTLTIQRTQQEDSAVYLCASSLAYGQGRETPQYFGPGTRLLVL.